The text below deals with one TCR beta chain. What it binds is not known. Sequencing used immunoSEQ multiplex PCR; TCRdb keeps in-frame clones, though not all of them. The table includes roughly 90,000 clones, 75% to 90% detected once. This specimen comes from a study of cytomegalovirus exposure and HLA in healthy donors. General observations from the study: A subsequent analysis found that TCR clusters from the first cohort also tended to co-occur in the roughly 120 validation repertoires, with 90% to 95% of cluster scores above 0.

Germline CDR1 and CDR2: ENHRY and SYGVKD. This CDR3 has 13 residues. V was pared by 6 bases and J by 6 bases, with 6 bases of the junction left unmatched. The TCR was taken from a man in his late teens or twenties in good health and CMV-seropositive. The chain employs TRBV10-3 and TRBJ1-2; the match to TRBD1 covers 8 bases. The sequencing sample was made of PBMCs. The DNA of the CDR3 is TGTGCCATCAGAAACACAGGGGGTGATGGCTACACCTTC. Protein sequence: CAIRNTGGDGYTF.